The rows below give T cell receptor beta chains drawn from one sample of a study of beta chain features in type 1 diabetes. Libraries were prepared by immunoSEQ multiplex PCR; TCRdb keeps only in-frame clonotypes and omits some of them. Found here are 430,000 or so clones, about 10% of them singletons; the top ten hold 0.045% to 0.06%. Sequenced sample: naive CD4+ T cells from blood. All receptors come from a woman aged 18-30 years in good health. Both conserved end residues are part of each CDR3. The D gene is left open where the match is weak. Clone size is stated in some rows and not others, as once, few, many or a class when expanded.

d_call j_call v_call clone_size cdr3_aa cdr3_nt
NA TRBJ1-6 TRBV7-9 NA CASTPGQHSPLHF TGTGCCAGCACCCCAGGACAGCACTCACCCCTCCACTTT
TRBD2 TRBJ2-3 TRBV11-3 NA CASSLGGSGSSDTQYF TGTGCCAGCAGCCTCGGGGGTAGCGGGAGCTCAGATACGCAGTATTTT
NA TRBJ2-7 TRBV5-1 NA CASREVYEQYF TGCGCCAGCAGGGAAGTCTACGAGCAGTACTTC
NA TRBJ2-1 TRBV7-9 NA CASSLPVSNEQFF TGTGCCAGCAGCTTACCTGTCTCAAATGAGCAGTTCTTC
NA TRBJ2-6 TRBV5-1 NA CASKGVLSGANVLTF TGCGCCAGCAAGGGGGTCCTCTCTGGGGCCAACGTCCTGACTTTC
NA TRBJ2-5 TRBV28 few CASSLEAGETQYF TGTGCCAGCAGTTTAGAGGCTGGAGAGACCCAGTACTTC
NA TRBJ2-3 TRBV20-1 NA CSARETNTQYF TGCAGTGCCCGGGAAACGAATACGCAGTATTTT
NA TRBJ1-1 TRBV25-1 NA CASSLLNTEAFF TGTGCCAGCAGTCTCCTGAACACTGAAGCTTTCTTT
NA TRBJ2-7 TRBV29-1 NA CSVYFQSIGEQYF TGCAGCGTCTACTTTCAGTCAATTGGCGAGCAGTACTTC
NA TRBJ2-5 TRBV7-9 NA CASGPSPTQETQYF TGTGCCAGCGGGCCAAGCCCCACCCAAGAGACCCAGTACTTC
NA TRBJ2-1 TRBV29-1 few CSVAGGSSSYNEQFF TGCAGCGTGGCTGGGGGCTCTAGCTCCTACAATGAGCAGTTCTTC
NA TRBJ2-3 TRBV7-9 few CASSLATLRGLISTDTQYF TGTGCCAGCAGCCTTGCTACTCTTCGCGGGCTGATAAGCACAGATACGCAGTATTTT
NA TRBJ2-1 TRBV14 few CASSQDLQIYNEQFF TGTGCCAGCAGCCAAGATCTCCAGATATACAATGAGCAGTTCTTC
TRBD1 TRBJ1-2 TRBV4-3 few CASSQGQGRTGYGYTF TGCGCCAGCAGCCAAGGACAGGGGCGGACGGGCTATGGCTACACCTTC
NA TRBJ2-3 TRBV5-1 NA CASSFTSTTDTQYF TGCGCCAGCAGCTTCACGTCTACCACAGATACGCAGTATTTT
TRBD1 TRBJ2-5 TRBV6-6 NA CASSYSGTAQETQYF TGTGCCAGCAGTTACTCCGGGACAGCCCAAGAGACCCAGTACTTC
NA TRBJ2-3 TRBV4-3 few CASSQKGGRVTDTQYF TGCGCCAGCAGCCAGAAGGGGGGGCGGGTCACAGATACGCAGTATTTT
NA TRBJ1-4 TRBV5-1 NA CASRFEPNEKLFF TGCGCCAGCAGGTTCGAGCCAAATGAAAAACTGTTTTTT
NA TRBJ1-3 TRBV30 few CASARGSSSGNTIYF TGTGCCTCGGCTCGAGGGAGCAGCTCTGGAAACACCATATATTTT
NA TRBJ2-2 TRBV30 NA CAWSVFQAGELFF TGTGCCTGGAGTGTCTTCCAGGCCGGGGAGCTGTTTTTT
TRBD2 TRBJ2-1 TRBV19 few CASSTSGRSNEQFF TGTGCCAGTTCTACTAGCGGGAGGTCAAATGAGCAGTTCTTC
TRBD1 TRBJ1-5 TRBV19 NA CASSGGTGRNQPQHF TGTGCCAGTAGTGGAGGGACAGGGCGGAATCAGCCCCAGCATTTT
NA TRBJ2-1 TRBV9 NA CASSGHSGISYNEQFF TGTGCCAGCAGTGGCCATAGCGGAATCTCCTACAATGAGCAGTTCTTC
TRBD2 TRBJ2-7 TRBV7-9 NA CASSSQPGLAEQYF TGTGCCAGCAGCAGCCAACCGGGACTAGCTGAGCAGTACTTC
NA TRBJ1-1 TRBV14 NA CASSAAGGTEAFF TGTGCCAGCAGCGCGGCCGGGGGCACTGAAGCTTTCTTT
NA TRBJ2-6 TRBV4-3 few CASSQVVPGLAGANVLTF TGCGCCAGCAGCCAAGTGGTTCCAGGGCTTGCTGGGGCCAACGTCCTGACTTTC
NA TRBJ2-1 TRBV20-1 few CSATQYNEQFF TGCAGTGCTACACAGTACAATGAGCAGTTCTTC
NA TRBJ2-2 TRBV7-6 NA CASSLEQGANTGELFF TGTGCCAGCAGCTTAGAGCAGGGCGCAAACACCGGGGAGCTGTTTTTT
TRBD1 TRBJ1-6 TRBV7-9 NA CASSHSGGGYNSPLHF TGTGCCAGCAGCCACTCAGGGGGCGGTTATAATTCACCCCTCCACTTT
NA TRBJ2-2 TRBV7-7 NA CASSFSGTRTGELFF TGTGCTAGCAGCTTTAGTGGGACACGCACCGGGGAGCTGTTTTTT
NA TRBJ1-2 TRBV30 few CAWSVLLNYGYTF TGTGCCTGGAGTGTACTCCTTAACTATGGCTACACCTTC
NA TRBJ2-7 TRBV7-9 few CASRRDRSYEQYF TGTGCCAGCAGGCGGGACCGCTCCTACGAGCAGTACTTC